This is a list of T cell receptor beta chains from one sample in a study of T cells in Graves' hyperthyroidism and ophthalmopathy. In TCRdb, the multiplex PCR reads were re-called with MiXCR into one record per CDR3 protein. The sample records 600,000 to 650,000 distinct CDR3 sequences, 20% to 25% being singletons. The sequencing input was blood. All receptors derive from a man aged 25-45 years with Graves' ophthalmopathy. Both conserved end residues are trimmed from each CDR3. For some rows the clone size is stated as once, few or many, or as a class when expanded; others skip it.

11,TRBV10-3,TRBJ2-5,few,ATHQGTLQTQY
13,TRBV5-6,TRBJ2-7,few,ASSLGPATSYEQY
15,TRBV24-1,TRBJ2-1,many,ATSDFLASSGRFEQF
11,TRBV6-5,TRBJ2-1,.,ASSYGWGNEQF
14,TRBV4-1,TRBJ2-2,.,ASSQDTRGLTGELF
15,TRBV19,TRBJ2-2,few,ASSAVAGGMNTGELF
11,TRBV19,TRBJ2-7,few,ASSVGLGYEQY
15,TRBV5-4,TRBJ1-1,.,ASSSYFGQGQNTEAF
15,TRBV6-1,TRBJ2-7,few,ASEEGLAGFNSYEQC
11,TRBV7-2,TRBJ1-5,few,ASSVMQDQPQH
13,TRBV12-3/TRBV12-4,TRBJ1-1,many,ASRDNRGLHTEAF
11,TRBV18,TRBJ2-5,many,ASSPPGGETQY
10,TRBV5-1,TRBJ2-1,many,ASSLSSNEQF
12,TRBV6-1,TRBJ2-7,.,ASSPPGFNYEQY
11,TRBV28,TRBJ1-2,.,ASSFTGNYGYT
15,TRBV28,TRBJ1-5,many,ASSLSTGAYSNQPQH
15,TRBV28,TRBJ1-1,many,ASSSRLEGTLNTEAF
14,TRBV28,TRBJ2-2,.,ASSSPGQFYTGELF
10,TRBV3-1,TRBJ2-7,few,ASSRTDYEQY
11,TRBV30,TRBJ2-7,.,AWSGLYSYEQY
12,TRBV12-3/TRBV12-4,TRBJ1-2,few,ASRIGGTGNGYT
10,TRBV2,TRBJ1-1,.,ASREGSTEAF
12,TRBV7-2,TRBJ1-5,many,ASSLNWGNQPQH
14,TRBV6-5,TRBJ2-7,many,ASSYRTSGSSYEQY
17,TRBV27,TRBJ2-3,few,ASSPTGTYPGSGTDTQY
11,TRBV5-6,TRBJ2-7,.,ASSSVSEYEQY
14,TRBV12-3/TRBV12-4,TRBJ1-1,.,ASSLREHTGGGKAF
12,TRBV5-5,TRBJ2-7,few,ASSLNVRAYEQY
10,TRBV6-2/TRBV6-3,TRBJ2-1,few,ASSYLSNEQF
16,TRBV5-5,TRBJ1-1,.,ASSLPLRTGRGHTEAF
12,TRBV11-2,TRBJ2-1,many,ASSAGTSGIEQF
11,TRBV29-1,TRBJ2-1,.,SSLAGSYNEQF
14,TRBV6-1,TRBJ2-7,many,ASSVRGPPDTYEQY
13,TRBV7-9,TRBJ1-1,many,ASSLDDRMSTEAF
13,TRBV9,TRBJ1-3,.,ASSVGQLSGNTIY
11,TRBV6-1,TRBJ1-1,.,ASSTYTNTEAF
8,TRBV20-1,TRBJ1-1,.,SAGGGTAF
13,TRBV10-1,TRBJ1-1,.,AIRRGYERDTEAF
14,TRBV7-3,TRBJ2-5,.,ASSLTGDRGRETQY
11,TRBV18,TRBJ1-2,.,ASSNQGSKGYT
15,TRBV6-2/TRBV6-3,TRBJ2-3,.,ASSYLRGGNWADTQY
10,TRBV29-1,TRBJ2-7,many,SVWGFRYEQY
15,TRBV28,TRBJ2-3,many,ASSPPPGLGSTDTQY
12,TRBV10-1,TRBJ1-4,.,ASSRTDDPEKLF
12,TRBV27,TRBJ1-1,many,ASNPQGVGTEAF
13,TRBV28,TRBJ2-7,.,ASSLWAGPTYEQY
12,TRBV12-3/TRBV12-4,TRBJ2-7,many,ASSPHRTAYEQY
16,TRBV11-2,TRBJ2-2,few,ASSARRASGGNTGELF
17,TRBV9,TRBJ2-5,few,ASSVSLEGLAGGGETQY
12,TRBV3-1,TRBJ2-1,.,ASSHRTLFNEQF
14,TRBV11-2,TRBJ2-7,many,AISLSGLSGAYEQY
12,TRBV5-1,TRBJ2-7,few,ASSEQLAGYEQY
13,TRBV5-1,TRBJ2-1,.,ASSLSSGRTREQF
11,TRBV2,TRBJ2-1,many,ATWNGGYNEQF
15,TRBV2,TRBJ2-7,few,ASSIAVEGGDSYEQY